This T cell receptor (beta chain) is drawn from a study of post-analysis software for immune sequencing data. Regarding the study as a whole: Under F measure analysis, samples from one preparation batch co-clustered strongly. About 5 TRBV segments appeared more often in patients than in controls, and TRBV5-6, TRBV5-1 and TRBV20-1 were among these.

As concerns this clonotype: Its target is unknown.

Germline V gene lookup returns CDR1 MGHRA and CDR2 YSYEKL. With 2 bases clipped from V and 3 bases from J, the junction kept 11 bases outside the gene matches. This CDR3 has 17 amino acids. Unique molecular identifiers were built into the TCR beta cDNA libraries. Input amounts of 1 to 10 million T cells were used. These gave 500,000 or so cDNA molecules, so each molecule approximated one T cell. Using its own MiXCR run on the PCR reads, TCRdb lists one record per CDR3 protein. The sample shows about 540,000 distinct CDR3 sequences, around a third of them seen only once. The source material was blood. This TCR came from a girl aged 2-17 years with multiple sclerosis. The chain employs TRBV4-1 and TRBJ1-2, with 8 bases fitting TRBD1. The DNA for the CDR3 is TGCGCCAGCAGCCAATCCGAGAGGACAGGGAAGGACTATGGCTACACCTTC. This gives the protein CASSQSERTGKDYGYTF.